The clone carrying this T cell receptor (beta chain) came up many times. Its specificity is not known. This record belongs to a study of T-cell reconstitution after alpha-beta-depleted transplantation in children. Unique molecular identifiers were incorporated when the TCRbeta library was constructed. TCRdb used MiXCR to reprocess the PCR reads, holding one entry per CDR3 protein. The sample holds 250,000 or so distinct CDR3 sequences, 6.5% to 10% seen once. General study results and limits: As was reported, about two months after transplant, alpha-beta T cells came from several hundred expanded graft clones. Counts and diversity of T cells one year after transplant came mostly from newly produced T cells.

The CDR3 has 15 residues. Per the germline V gene, CDR1 is MNHEY and CDR2 is SVGAGI. The V end was cut by 2 bases, the J end by 0 bases, with 9 bases between. The chain joins TRBV6-5 to TRBJ2-3; D gene unclear. The material sequenced was PBMCs, mostly from graft donor cells, taken 180 days after TCRalphabeta/CD19-depleted stem cell transplant. This sequence originates from a male patient younger than 18 who had a stem cell transplant for acute lymphoblastic leukemia, so the T cells may come from the graft donor. In nucleotides, the CDR3 is TGTGCCAGCAGTTACAGGGAAGCGAGCACAGATACGCAGTATTTT. Its translation: CASSYREASTDTQYF.